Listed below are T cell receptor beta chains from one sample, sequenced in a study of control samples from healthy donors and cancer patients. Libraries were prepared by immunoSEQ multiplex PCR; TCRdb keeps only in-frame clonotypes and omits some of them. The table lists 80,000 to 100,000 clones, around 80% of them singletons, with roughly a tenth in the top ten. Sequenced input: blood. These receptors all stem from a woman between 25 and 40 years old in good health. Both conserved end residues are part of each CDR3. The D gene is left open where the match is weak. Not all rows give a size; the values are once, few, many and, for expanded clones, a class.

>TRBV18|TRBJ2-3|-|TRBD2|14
CASSGLAGTDTQYF
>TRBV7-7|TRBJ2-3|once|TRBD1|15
CASSQGGLETDTQYF
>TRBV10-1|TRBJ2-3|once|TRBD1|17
CASSGDRALSGTDTQYF
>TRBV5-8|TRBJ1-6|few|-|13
CASSRSDNSPLHF
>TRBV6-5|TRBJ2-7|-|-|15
CASSHRGGLRYEQYF
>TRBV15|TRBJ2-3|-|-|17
CATSRDLSGAGADTQYF
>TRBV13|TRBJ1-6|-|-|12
CASSSRGSPLHF
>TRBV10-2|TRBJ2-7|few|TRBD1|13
CASMGQGADEQYF
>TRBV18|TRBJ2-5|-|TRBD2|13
CASSPLTSGGPDF
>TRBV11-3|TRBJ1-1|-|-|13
CASSTRGNTEAFF
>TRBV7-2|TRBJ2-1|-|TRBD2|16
CASSLVAGGPYNEQFF
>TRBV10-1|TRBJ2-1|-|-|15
CASSEAGPRGAEQFF
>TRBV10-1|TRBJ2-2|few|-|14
CASSEFRTVGELFF
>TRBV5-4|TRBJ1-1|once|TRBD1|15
CASSPPGQGYTEAFF
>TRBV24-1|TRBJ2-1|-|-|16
CATSDLSGSSYNEQFF
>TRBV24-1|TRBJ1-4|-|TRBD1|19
CATSAPRRGQGATNEKLFF
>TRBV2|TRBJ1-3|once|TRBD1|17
CASSEGLQGASGNTIYF
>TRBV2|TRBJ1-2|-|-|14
CASSERRGENGYTF
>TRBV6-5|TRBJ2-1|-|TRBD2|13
CAAASGGGNEQFF
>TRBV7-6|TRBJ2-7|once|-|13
CASSLWVSDEQYF
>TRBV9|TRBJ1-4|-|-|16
CASSVAGEPTNEKLFF
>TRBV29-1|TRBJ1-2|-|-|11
CSVAVGEGYTF
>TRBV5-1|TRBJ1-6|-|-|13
CASSSYNNSPLHF
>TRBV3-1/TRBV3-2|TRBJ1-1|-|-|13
CASSLIRHTEAFF
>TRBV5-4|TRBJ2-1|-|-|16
CASSSPQGVGYNEQFF
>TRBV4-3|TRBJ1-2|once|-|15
CASSQDLGFHYGYTF
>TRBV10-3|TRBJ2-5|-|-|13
CAISEGRGETQYF
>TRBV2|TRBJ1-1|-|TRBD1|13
CASRENRGTEAFF